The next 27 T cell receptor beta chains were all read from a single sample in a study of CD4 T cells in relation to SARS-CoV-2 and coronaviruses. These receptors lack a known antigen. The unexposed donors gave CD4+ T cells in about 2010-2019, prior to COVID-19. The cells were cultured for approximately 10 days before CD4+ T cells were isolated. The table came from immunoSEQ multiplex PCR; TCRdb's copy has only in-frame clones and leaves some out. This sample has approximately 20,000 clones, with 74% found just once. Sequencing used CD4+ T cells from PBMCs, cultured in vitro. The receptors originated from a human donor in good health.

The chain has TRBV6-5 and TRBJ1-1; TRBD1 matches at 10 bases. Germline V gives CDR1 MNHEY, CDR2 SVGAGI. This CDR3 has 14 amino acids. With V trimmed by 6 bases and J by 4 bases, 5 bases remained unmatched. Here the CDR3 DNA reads TGTGCCAGCAGAGGGACAGGGGAGGGCACTGAAGCTTTCTTT. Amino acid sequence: CASRGTGEGTEAFF.

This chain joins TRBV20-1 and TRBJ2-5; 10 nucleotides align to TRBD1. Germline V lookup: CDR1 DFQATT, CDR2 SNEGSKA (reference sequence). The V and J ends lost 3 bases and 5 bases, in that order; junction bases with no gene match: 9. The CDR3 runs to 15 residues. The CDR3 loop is CSASTDRGRRETQYF. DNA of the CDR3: TGCAGTGCTAGTACAGACAGGGGGCGGAGGGAGACCCAGTACTTC.

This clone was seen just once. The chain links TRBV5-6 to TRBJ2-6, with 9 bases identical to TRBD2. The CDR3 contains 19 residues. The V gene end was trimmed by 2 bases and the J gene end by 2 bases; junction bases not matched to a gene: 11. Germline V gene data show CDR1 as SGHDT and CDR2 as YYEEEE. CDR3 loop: CASSFDKLAGFAGANVLTF. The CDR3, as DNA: TGTGCCAGCAGCTTTGATAAACTAGCGGGTTTTGCTGGGGCCAACGTCCTGACTTTC.

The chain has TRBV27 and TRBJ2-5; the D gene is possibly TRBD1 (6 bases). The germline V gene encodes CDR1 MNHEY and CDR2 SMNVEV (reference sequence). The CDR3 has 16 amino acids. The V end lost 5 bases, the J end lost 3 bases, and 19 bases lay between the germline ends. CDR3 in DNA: TGTGCCAGCAGTGTTTGGCCGACAGGCGCGAAAGAGACCCAGTACTTC. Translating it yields CASSVWPTGAKETQYF.

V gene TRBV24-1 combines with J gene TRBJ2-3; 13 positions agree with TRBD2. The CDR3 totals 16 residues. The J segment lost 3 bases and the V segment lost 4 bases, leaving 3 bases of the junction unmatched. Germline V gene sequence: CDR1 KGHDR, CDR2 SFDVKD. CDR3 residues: CATSDTSGRATDTQYF. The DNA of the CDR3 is TGTGCCACCAGTGACACTAGCGGGAGGGCGACAGATACGCAGTATTTT.

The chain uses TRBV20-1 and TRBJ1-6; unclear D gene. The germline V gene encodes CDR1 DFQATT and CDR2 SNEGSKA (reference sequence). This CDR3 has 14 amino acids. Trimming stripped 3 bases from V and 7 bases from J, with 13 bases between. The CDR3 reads CSASGSQTNSPLHF. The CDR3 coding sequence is TGCAGTGCTAGTGGCAGCCAGACAAATTCACCCCTCCACTTT.

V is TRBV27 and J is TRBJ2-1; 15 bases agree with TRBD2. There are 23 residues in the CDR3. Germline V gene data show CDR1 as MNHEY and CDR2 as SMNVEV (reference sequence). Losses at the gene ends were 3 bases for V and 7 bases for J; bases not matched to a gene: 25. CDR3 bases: TGTGCCAGCAGTTTTCGCAAGACACGACCGGGACTAGCGGGAGGTTCCCAGCGGAATGAGCAGTTCTTC. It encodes CASSFRKTRPGLAGGSQRNEQFF.

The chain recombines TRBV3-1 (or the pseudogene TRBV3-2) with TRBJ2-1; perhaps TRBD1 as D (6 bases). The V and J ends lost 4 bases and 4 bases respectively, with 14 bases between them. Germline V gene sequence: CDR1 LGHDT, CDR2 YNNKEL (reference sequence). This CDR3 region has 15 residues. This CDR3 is CASSPFSGAYNEQFF. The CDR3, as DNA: TGTGCCAGCAGCCCTTTTTCAGGGGCTTACAATGAGCAGTTCTTC.

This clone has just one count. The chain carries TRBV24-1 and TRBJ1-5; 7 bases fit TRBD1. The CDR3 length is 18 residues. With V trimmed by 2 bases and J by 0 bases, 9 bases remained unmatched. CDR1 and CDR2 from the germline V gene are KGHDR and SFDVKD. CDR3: CATSDSRTGAYSNQPQHF. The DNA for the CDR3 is TGTGCCACCAGTGATTCACGGACAGGAGCCTATAGCAATCAGCCCCAGCATTTT.

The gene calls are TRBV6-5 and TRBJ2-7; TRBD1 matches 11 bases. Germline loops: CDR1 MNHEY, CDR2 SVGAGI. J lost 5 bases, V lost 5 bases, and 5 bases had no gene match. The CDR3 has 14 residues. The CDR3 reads CASSHRDRGDEQYF. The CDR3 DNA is TGTGCCAGCAGTCACCGGGACAGGGGGGACGAGCAGTACTTC.

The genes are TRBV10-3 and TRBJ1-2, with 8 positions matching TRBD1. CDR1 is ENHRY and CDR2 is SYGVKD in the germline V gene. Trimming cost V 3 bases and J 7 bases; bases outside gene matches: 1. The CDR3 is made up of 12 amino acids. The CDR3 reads CAISEGQGGYTF. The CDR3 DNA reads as TGTGCCATCAGTGAAGGACAGGGTGGCTACACCTTC.

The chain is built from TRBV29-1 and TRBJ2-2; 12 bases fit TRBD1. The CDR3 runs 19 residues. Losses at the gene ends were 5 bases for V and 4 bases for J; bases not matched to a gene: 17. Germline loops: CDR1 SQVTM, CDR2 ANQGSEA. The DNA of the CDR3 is TGCAGCGTTAAAGGGGGGTGGGACAGGGGGCTTCGCGGCACCGGGGAGCTGTTTTTT. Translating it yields CSVKGGWDRGLRGTGELFF.

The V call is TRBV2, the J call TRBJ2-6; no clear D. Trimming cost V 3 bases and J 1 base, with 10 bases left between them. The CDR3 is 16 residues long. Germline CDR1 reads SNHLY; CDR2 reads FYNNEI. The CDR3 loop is CASSENLGSGANVLTF. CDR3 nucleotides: TGTGCCAGCAGTGAGAACCTCGGGTCTGGGGCCAACGTCCTGACTTTC.

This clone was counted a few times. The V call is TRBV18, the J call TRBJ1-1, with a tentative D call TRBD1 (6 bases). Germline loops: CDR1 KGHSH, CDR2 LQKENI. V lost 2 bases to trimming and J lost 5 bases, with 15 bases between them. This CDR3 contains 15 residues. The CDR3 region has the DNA TGTGCCAGCTCACCAAGGACAGACAGCGGGACTGAAGCTTTCTTT. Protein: CASSPRTDSGTEAFF. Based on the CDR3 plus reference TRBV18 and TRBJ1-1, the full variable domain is NAGVMQNPRHLVRRRGQEARLRCSPMKGHSHVYWYRQLPEEGLKFMVYLQKENIIDESGMPKERFSAEFPKEGPSILRIQQVVRGDSAAYFCASSPRTDSGTEAFFGQGTRLTVV.

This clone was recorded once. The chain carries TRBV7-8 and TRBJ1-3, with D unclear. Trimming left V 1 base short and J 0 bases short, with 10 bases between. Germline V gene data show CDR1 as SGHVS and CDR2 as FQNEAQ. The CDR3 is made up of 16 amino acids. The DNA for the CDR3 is TGTGCCAGCAGCTTAGGAACAGCCTACTCTGGAAACACCATATATTTT. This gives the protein CASSLGTAYSGNTIYF.

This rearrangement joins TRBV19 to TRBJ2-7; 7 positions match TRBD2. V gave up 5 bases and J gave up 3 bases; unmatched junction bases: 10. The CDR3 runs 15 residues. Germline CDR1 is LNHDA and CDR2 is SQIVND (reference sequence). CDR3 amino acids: CASSSRRDYSYEQYF. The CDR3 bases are TGTGCCAGTAGTTCCCGCCGGGACTATAGCTACGAGCAGTACTTC.

The chain's CDR3 is CASSPGRRGFWEKLFF. CDR3 DNA: TGTGCCAGCAGCCCTGGCAGACGGGGGTTCTGGGAAAAACTGTTTTTT. The rearrangement uses TRBV7-9 and TRBJ1-4; perhaps TRBD1 as D (5 bases). This CDR3 spans 16 amino acids. Per the germline V gene, CDR1 is SEHNR and CDR2 is FQNEAQ (reference sequence). Trimming stripped 5 bases from V and 8 bases from J, with 21 bases between.

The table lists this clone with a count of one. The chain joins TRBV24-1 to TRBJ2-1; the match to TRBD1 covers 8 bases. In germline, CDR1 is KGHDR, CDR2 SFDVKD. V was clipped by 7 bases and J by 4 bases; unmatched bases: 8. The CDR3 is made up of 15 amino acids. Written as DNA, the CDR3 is TGTGCCACCAGCGTAATAGACAGGGGTTACAATGAGCAGTTCTTC. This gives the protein CATSVIDRGYNEQFF.

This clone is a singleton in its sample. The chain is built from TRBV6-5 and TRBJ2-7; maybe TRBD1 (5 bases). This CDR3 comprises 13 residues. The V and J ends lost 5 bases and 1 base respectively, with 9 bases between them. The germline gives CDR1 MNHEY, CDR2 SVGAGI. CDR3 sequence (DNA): TGTGCCAGCAGTAAACAGGAGTCCTACGAGCAGTACTTC. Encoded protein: CASSKQESYEQYF.

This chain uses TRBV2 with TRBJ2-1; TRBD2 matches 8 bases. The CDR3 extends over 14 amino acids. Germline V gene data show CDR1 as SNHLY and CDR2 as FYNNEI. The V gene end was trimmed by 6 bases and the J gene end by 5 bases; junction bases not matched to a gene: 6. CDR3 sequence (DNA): TGTGCCAGCAGCTCCCGGGAGGGGAACAATGAGCAGTTCTTC. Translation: CASSSREGNNEQFF.

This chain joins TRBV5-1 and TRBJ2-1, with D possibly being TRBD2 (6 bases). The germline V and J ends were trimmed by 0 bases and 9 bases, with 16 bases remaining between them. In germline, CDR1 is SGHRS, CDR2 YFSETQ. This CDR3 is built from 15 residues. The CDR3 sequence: CASSLVGGMHGEQFF. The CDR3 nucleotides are TGCGCCAGCAGCTTGGTCGGCGGGATGCACGGTGAGCAGTTCTTC.

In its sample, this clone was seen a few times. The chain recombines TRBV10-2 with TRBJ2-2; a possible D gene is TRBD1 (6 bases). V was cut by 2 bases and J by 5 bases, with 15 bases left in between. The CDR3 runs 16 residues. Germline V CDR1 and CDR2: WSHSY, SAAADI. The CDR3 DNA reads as TGCGCCAGCAGTGAGGACTACCCAACAGGGACCGGGGAGCTGTTTTTT. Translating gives CASSEDYPTGTGELFF.

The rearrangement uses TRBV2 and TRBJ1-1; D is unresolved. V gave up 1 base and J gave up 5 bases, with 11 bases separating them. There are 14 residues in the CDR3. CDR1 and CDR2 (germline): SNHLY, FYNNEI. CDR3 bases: TGTGCCAGCAGTGAAGGCATAGGGCGGACTGAAGCTTTCTTT. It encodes CASSEGIGRTEAFF.

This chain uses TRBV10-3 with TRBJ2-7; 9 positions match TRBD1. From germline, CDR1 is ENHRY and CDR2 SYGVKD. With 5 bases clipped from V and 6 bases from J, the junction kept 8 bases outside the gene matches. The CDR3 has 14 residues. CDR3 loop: CAISPGQGDSEQYF. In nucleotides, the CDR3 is TGTGCCATCAGTCCGGGACAGGGCGACTCCGAGCAGTACTTC.

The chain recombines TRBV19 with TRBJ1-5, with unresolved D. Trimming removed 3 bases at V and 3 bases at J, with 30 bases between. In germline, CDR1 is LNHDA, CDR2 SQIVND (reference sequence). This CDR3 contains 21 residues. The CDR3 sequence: CASSIRNHVIAPGGLNQPQHF. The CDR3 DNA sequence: TGTGCCAGTAGTATCAGGAACCACGTTATAGCCCCGGGAGGGCTCAATCAGCCCCAGCATTTT.

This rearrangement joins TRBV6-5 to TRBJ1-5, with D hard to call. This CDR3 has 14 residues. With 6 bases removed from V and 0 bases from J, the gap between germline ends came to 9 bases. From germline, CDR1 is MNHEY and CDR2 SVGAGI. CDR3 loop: CASRDSSSNQPQHF. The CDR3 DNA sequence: TGTGCCAGCAGAGACTCAAGTAGCAATCAGCCCCAGCATTTT.

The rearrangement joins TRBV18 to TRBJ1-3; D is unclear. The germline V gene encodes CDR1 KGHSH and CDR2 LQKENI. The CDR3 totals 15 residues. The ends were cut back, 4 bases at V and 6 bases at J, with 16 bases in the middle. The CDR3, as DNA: TGTGCCAGCTCACTGAGCCTAGAATCTTCAAACACCATATATTTT. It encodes CASSLSLESSNTIYF.